This record covers a single T cell receptor (beta chain). What it recognizes is unknown. Germline CDR1 and CDR2: LGHNA and YNFKEQ. The CDR3 totals 15 residues. The V gene end was trimmed by 0 bases and the J gene end by 4 bases; junction bases not matched to a gene: 4. The protocol was immunoSEQ multiplex PCR, while the TCRdb copy is restricted to in-frame clones and leaves out a portion. Counted here are almost 100,000 clones, about nine tenths occurring once; the ten biggest clones make up over 2.5%. This entry belongs to a study of PD-1 blockade in classical Hodgkin lymphoma. All the patients suffered relapse after autologous stem cell transplantation, and brentuximab vedotin exposure differed. Points from the study as a whole: Exclusion removed patients who began nivolumab under 1 year after ASCT. TCR diversity in CD4+, not CD8+, cells rose significantly by C4D1.

This TCR was sampled from a human donor with classical Hodgkin lymphoma. V usage is TRBV4-2 and J usage is TRBJ2-3; 7 nucleotides agree with TRBD1. The material sequenced was peripheral blood mononuclear cells (PBMCs), taken at baseline. This CDR3 is CASSQDGDRADTQYF. The CDR3 nucleotides are TGTGCCAGCAGCCAAGATGGAGACAGGGCAGATACGCAGTATTTT.